This T cell receptor (beta chain) was profiled in a study of cytomegalovirus exposure and HLA in healthy donors (dated by TCRdb to 2017 to 2019). At the level of the whole study: An earlier analysis of 587 of the donors reported approximately 280 Gb of sequence data and 95 million to 140 million unique TCR beta sequences obtained from about 170 million T cells. Approximately 300 gigabases of sequencing data and approximately 85 million unique TCR sequences were included in an early release covering about 600 HLA-typed donors. Of the 300 to 500 genotyped donors, less than 85% were placed in the genetic ancestry cluster associated with self-reported Caucasian donors. The study aimed to test whether cataloging public T cell receptors could reveal signatures of past pathogen exposure. The T cell repertoires of 666 subjects were profiled by immunosequencing and related to cytomegalovirus serostatus. Besides the first cohort of under 700 subjects, a separate validation cohort made up of roughly 120 different subjects was used. To predict cytomegalovirus infection status, the study combined high-throughput TCR immunosequencing, statistical association of individual TCRs with disease status, and machine learning. To study patterns of TCR occurrence, a later analysis re-analyzed previously published TCR beta repertoires from just over 650 donors and added high-resolution HLA genotyping. In the later analysis, no new phenotypic data were used to find candidate immune exposures; instead, reliance was placed on TCR beta sequences and their occurrence across donors. In an earlier analysis of a few hundred of the donors, high-throughput TCR beta sequencing was used to judge whether each TCR beta V gene segment behaved as functional or pseudogenic. Alongside the repertoire data, information on donor age, sex, ethnicity and CMV serostatus was compiled. A later genetic analysis took genome-wide SNP genotypes for about 65% of the 666 donors and used that subset as a discovery cohort. Every discovery cohort repertoire had been produced on one sequencing platform. Class I and class II HLA loci were covered by the typing at four-digit resolution. The number of typed donors differed by locus: about 620-630 for A, B, C, DRB1 and DQB1; approximately 520 for DQA1; approximately 610 for DPA1; and 400 to 480 for DPB1. Five DR-DQ haplotypes were treated as single units for association and clustering because of strong linkage in the cohort. On average, roughly 200,000 unique TCR beta nucleotide sequences were sequenced per donor among 398 genotyped donors of the cohort, with roughly a sixth of those sequences being non-productive. What the research found in general, with its limitations: Roughly uniform sequencing depth across donors was assumed in presence/absence analyses, although this assumption may not hold. CMV serostatus was the only immune exposure information available for the cohort. In a later genetic analysis, a missense DCLRE1C variant was associated with V-gene and J-gene trimming of TCR beta chains, and the association was replicated in an independent cohort. In a later genetic analysis, fewer N-insertions in productive TCRs were reported among donors in an Asian-associated ancestry cluster than the roughly 640-donor mean. According to the authors, the approach could potentially be generalized to other disease states and immunological phenotypes. While some public TCRs were present in many individuals, most TCR sequences turned up only very rarely across donors. Most CMV-associated TCR beta chains appeared to be HLA-restricted in a later analysis, and the HLA associations seemed to be driven largely by CMV exposure. In a later analysis, some 17,000 TCR beta sequences were associated with specific HLA alleles at a false discovery rate of 0.05. In vitro tests confirmed that a few of the cytomegalovirus-associated TCR beta chains recognize cytomegalovirus antigens. Correlated functional status among segregating V segments might reflect linkage disequilibrium, but an unknown experimental factor could not be ruled out. This cohort had only TCR beta chains sequenced, and the lack of alpha or paired-chain data limited which features could be detected. Because the 87-base-pair reads could not distinguish some IMGT-functional V segments, including TRBV6-2 and TRBV6-3, those segments were excluded. Because counts were too low, some 17 rarely observed V segments, including chromosome 9 orphons, were left out of the earlier analysis of roughly 600 of the donors. The sequencing pipeline was judged likely to have produced a cluster of highly shared sequence variants as a technical artifact. Strong co-occurrence of HLA alleles, especially DR and DQ, made assigning TCR associations to individual alleles difficult. In a later analysis, HLA-associated TCR beta chains were found to be more clonally expanded and to have lower generation probabilities than equally common non-associated chains. A further reported finding was that TCR beta sequences accurately predicted the HLA-A and HLA-B alleles for most subjects in the first cohort. According to a later analysis, TCR association rates differed among HLA loci, with DRB1 alleles showing the most associated TCRs and HLA-C alleles showing the fewest. An earlier analysis of approximately 500 of the donors showed that most TCR beta V segments appeared in productive rearrangements either about 87% or about 30% of the time, which broadly matched IMGT annotations. Cytomegalovirus status was reported to be diagnosed by the classifier with high specificity and sensitivity in both the original and validation cohorts. According to a later analysis, parvovirus B19, influenza, CMV and Epstein-Barr virus appeared linked to several top co-occurrence clusters. The study gave a list of some 150 TCR beta chains associated with cytomegalovirus. HLA typing was unavailable for some donors at each locus, so association tests used only the typed subset.

From cysteine to phenylalanine, the CDR3 is 13 amino acids long. CDR3 DNA is the only sequence kept; it has 39 bases, read in frame from the first base. V was cut back by 6 bases and J by 4 bases, leaving a gap of 10 bases between them. Reading the germline V gene gives CDR1 MDHEN and CDR2 SYDVKM. The method behind the library was the immunoSEQ multiplex PCR assay. A mixture of 60 forward primers for TCR Vbeta segments and 13 reverse primers for TCR Jbeta segments was used in the multiplex PCR. The CDR3 region of rearranged TCR beta genes was amplified from genomic DNA with a multiplex PCR assay. The amplified TCR beta libraries were sequenced on the Illumina HiSeq System as 87-base-pair reads. The published analysis was carried out like this. Across the roughly 600 repertoires, a later analysis counted roughly 77 million unique TCR beta chains, around 11 million of which were shared by at least two donors. Raw reads were error-corrected and collapsed into unique sequences by a nearest-neighbor algorithm in which closely related sequences were merged to remove PCR and sequencing errors. To assign V, D and J gene segments, CDR3 sequences were aligned to IMGT reference sequences. For a sequence to be retained, at least a six-nucleotide match to both a V gene segment and a J gene segment was required. Rearrangements were classified as productive when the CDR3 lacked stop codons and remained in frame with V and J, and all other rearrangements were classified as non-productive. Following IMGT convention, CDR3 was defined as the stretch from the second conserved V-encoded cysteine up to the conserved J-encoded phenylalanine. Sequences without an unambiguous match to a single V gene segment were excluded from the earlier analysis of several hundred of the donors. In an earlier analysis of 587 of the donors, V segments were called functional above 56.7% productive rearrangements and were called segregating when the between-donor standard deviation exceeded 5%. To diagnose cytomegalovirus status from the catalog of TCR beta chain sequences, a statistical classification framework was built. A later analysis assigned V and J genes by comparing TCR nucleotide sequences with IMGT/GENE-DB human TR gene sequences. In a later analysis, CDR3 sequences and most-parsimonious VDJ recombination scenarios were assigned using the TCRdist pipeline. A later analysis defined each TCR beta chain by its CDR3 amino acid sequence plus V-gene family, and excluded reads lacking a unique V-gene family. As a way to deal with suspected cross-contamination and a sequencing artifact, a later analysis dropped over 550 nucleotide sequences that were highly shared and had low generation probability. In a later analysis, a clonal expansion index was calculated for each public chain from normalized within-repertoire ranks of inferred template counts. Generation probabilities in a later analysis came from a VDJ recombination model fitted to out-of-frame rearrangements, and those results were checked against IGoR. In a later analysis, TCR-TCR, TCR-HLA and TCR-CMV co-occurrence was scored with hypergeometric tests, and a repertoire-size bias correction was applied to TCR pairs. In a later analysis, false discovery rates were estimated by permuting HLA or CMV assignments 20 times. In a later analysis, co-occurring TCRs were grouped using DBSCAN, with TCRdist sequence similarity added in when clustering inside HLA-allele-positive subsets. Repertoires with fewer than 30,000 or more than 120,000 public chains, plus five repertoires with anomalous nucleotide sharing, were excluded from co-occurrence clustering. Not all clones reach the TCRdb copy of this immuneACCESS table, which keeps in-frame sequences only. Checked studies attribute under half of the gap to unresolved V genes and leave the rest unexplained. Clonal size and the V and J genes are those of that table, whereas D and trimming came from the DNA. This sample comprises about 140,000 clones, almost 85% of them detected only once. The ten largest make up about 1.5% of the sample.

A word on this clone: Its antigen target is currently unknown. Per-base quality was not reported, and no clone a single base away is much larger than it.

The cohort comprised some 730 healthy bone marrow donors. All cohort members were sampled while nominally healthy, although unrecorded immune exposures were likely present. The donor was CMV seropositive and belonged to the group of more than 250 seropositive cohort members. A peripheral blood sample was collected from each donor, and TCR beta sequencing was performed on peripheral blood mononuclear cells. Genomic DNA extraction from the blood cell samples was performed with the Qiagen DNeasy Blood Extraction Kit. The clonotype comes from a man aged 25 to 45 in good health and CMV-seropositive. The material sequenced was PBMCs. The rearranged chain carries TRBV28 and TRBJ1-5, with the D gene not clear enough to name. Here is the DNA: TGTGCCAGCAGGGAGAGGCTTAATCAGCCCCAGCATTTT. This is translated as CASRERLNQPQHF.